These 30 T cell receptor beta chains were sequenced from one sample in a study of T-cell memory formation after mild COVID-19. TCRdb reprocessed the 5' RACE reads with MiXCR, giving one entry per CDR3 protein. The repertoire holds hundreds of thousands of distinct CDR3 sequences, with less than 20% as singletons. Source material: PBMCs or a T cell subset sorted from them (not recorded which). These receptors all stem from an adult woman who had mild COVID-19 (a few samples of this study predate the infection). Cell type and time point are not known.

This chain links TRBV29-1 with TRBJ2-3; 10 bases are a match to TRBD1. The germline V gene has CDR1 SQVTM and CDR2 ANQGSEA. This CDR3 region has 14 residues. V lost 5 bases, J lost 5 bases, and 7 bases stayed unmatched. The CDR3 DNA follows: TGCAGCGTTTACGGAGGACAGGGGGTAGATACGCAGTATTTT. Translated, it gives CSVYGGQGVDTQYF.

The chain links TRBV20-1 to TRBJ2-3; D perhaps matches TRBD2 (5 bases). Germline CDR1 reads DFQATT; CDR2 reads SNEGSKA (reference sequence). V was cut by 4 bases and J by 4 bases, with 18 bases left in between. This CDR3 contains 15 residues. CDR3 amino acids: CSAISAGTKADTQYF. In DNA form, the CDR3 reads TGCAGTGCTATTTCCGCGGGTACTAAGGCAGATACGCAGTATTTT.

This clonotype has ten or more counts. The rearrangement uses TRBV9 and TRBJ2-3; 10 nucleotides line up with TRBD1. Germline-derived CDR1 and CDR2 are SGDLS and YYNGEE. The CDR3 runs 15 residues. J gave up 3 bases and V 3 bases, and 4 bases lay outside the gene matches. In DNA, the CDR3 is TGTGCCAGCAGCGGAGACAGGGGGCGTACAGATACGCAGTATTTT. Protein product: CASSGDRGRTDTQYF. The entire variable domain, with the rest obtained from reference TRBV9 and TRBJ2-3, is as follows: DSGVTQTPKHLITATGQRVTLRCSPRSGDLSVYWYQQSLDQGLQFLIQYYNGEERAKGNILERFSAQQFPDLHSELNLSSLELGDSALYFCASSGDRGRTDTQYFGPGTRLTVL.

The rearrangement uses TRBV6-5 and TRBJ1-3; the match to TRBD1 covers 7 bases. Germline CDR1 and CDR2: MNHEY and SVGAGI. Trimming took 6 bases from V and 2 from J; bases not matched to a gene: 7. The CDR3 is made up of 15 amino acids. CDR3 region: CASSSTGTTGNTIYF. DNA of the CDR3: TGTGCCAGCAGCTCGACAGGGACGACTGGAAACACCATATATTTT.

The DNA for the CDR3 is TGTGCCAGCAGCTCCCACCGGGAAGGATCTGGCTACACCTTC. It translates to CASSSHREGSGYTF. V usage is TRBV11-2 and J usage is TRBJ1-2; D remains ambiguous. The V end lost 4 bases, the J end lost 7 bases, and 16 bases lay between the germline ends. CDR1 is SGHAT, CDR2 FQNNGV, per germline. The CDR3 spans 14 residues.

This clonotype was detected many times. The chain recombines TRBV5-1 with TRBJ1-6; D ambiguous. Trimming removed 4 bases from V and 5 bases from J, with 13 bases in between. Germline values: CDR1 SGHRS, CDR2 YFSETQ. This CDR3 has 15 amino acids. The CDR3 sequence: CASSRRTVDNSPLHF. In nucleotides, the CDR3 is TGCGCCAGCAGCCGACGGACGGTGGATAATTCACCCCTCCACTTT.

The V call is TRBV5-1, the J call TRBJ1-3; D is uncertain. Germline values: CDR1 SGHRS, CDR2 YFSETQ. Trimming cost V 5 bases and J 0 bases, with 9 bases left between them. The CDR3 length is 14 residues. The CDR3 nucleotides read TGCGCCAGCAGACAGATTTTCTCTGGAAACACCATATATTTT. It translates to CASRQIFSGNTIYF.

The rearrangement joins TRBV5-1 to TRBJ2-1, with TRBD1 matching 7 bases. The CDR3 loop spans 16 amino acids. The germline CDR1 and CDR2 sequences are SGHRS and YFSETQ. The J segment lost 6 bases and the V segment lost 0 bases, leaving 9 bases of the junction unmatched. In nucleotides, the CDR3 is TGCGCCAGCAGCTTGGGACAGGGTATCGCATCCAATGAGCAGTTCTTC. Its translation: CASSLGQGIASNEQFF.

In this sample, this clonotype turned up a few times. The V and J genes are TRBV30 and TRBJ2-7; 9 nucleotides agree with TRBD1. The V gene's germline CDR1 is GTSNPN and CDR2 SVGIG (reference sequence). The CDR3 runs 13 residues. V dropped 4 bases and J dropped 5; count of bases not matched to a gene: 6. The CDR3 bases are TGTGCCTGGACGGGACAGGGATTACACGAGCAGTACTTC. It encodes CAWTGQGLHEQYF. The variable domain in full, completed from reference TRBV30 and TRBJ2-7, reads SQTIHQWPATLVQPVGSPLSLECTVEGTSNPNLYWYRQAAGRGLQLLFYSVGIGQISSEVPQNLSASRPQDRQFILSSKKLLLSDSGFYLCAWTGQGLHEQYFGPGTRLTVT.

The CDR3 DNA reads TGCAGTGCTAGCTTGCAGAGCGGGGGGAATGAGCAGTTCTTC. Amino acids: CSASLQSGGNEQFF. This chain links TRBV20-1 with TRBJ2-1; 9 positions agree with TRBD2. The V gene end was trimmed by 3 bases and the J gene end by 7 bases; junction bases not matched to a gene: 7. The CDR3 loop spans 14 amino acids. CDR1 and CDR2 (germline): DFQATT, SNEGSKA (reference sequence).

The rearrangement joins TRBV30 to TRBJ1-4; no definite D call. CDR1 GTSNPN and CDR2 SVGIG come from the germline V gene (reference sequence). The CDR3 length is 13 residues. With 1 base removed from V and 4 bases from J, the gap between germline ends came to 7 bases. The CDR3 DNA follows: TGTGCCTGGAGTGCCGGATTTAATGAAAAACTGTTTTTT. This gives the protein CAWSAGFNEKLFF.

This clonotype was counted ten times or more. This chain joins TRBV2 and TRBJ2-4; a weak D match, TRBD2 (6 bases). Germline V gene lookup returns CDR1 SNHLY and CDR2 FYNNEI. V dropped 11 bases and J dropped 0 bases, with 17 bases sitting between them. The CDR3 covers 15 residues. The CDR3 spells CAVQPGLGAKNIQYF. In nucleotides, the CDR3 is TGTGCCGTACAACCGGGACTTGGAGCCAAAAACATTCAGTACTTC.

This clonotype was counted ten times or more. The genes are TRBV5-1 and TRBJ2-5; D is ambiguous. The CDR3 totals 15 residues. V was clipped by 0 bases and J by 3 bases, with 12 bases between them. Germline V gene lookup returns CDR1 SGHRS and CDR2 YFSETQ. The CDR3 DNA sequence: TGCGCCAGCAGCTTGGTGCGGCAAGAAAAAGAGACCCAGTACTTC. Translation gives CASSLVRQEKETQYF.

This clonotype was observed a handful of times. J is TRBJ2-7 and V is TRBV6-1; a possible D gene is TRBD2 (6 bases). The CDR3 totals 11 residues. Trimming cost V 6 bases and J 5 bases, with 8 bases left between them. Germline loops: CDR1 MNHNS, CDR2 SASEGT. CDR3 in DNA: TGTGCCAGCAGGCTAGCGAACGAGCAGTACTTC. This codes for CASRLANEQYF.

The genes are TRBV20-1 and TRBJ2-5; D might be TRBD1 (6 bases). CDR3 length: 12 residues. Trimming cost V 1 base and J 5 bases, with 8 bases left between them. Germline V lookup: CDR1 DFQATT, CDR2 SNEGSKA (reference sequence). The CDR3 DNA follows: TGCAGTGCTAGAGCAGGGGCCGAGACCCAGTACTTC. It encodes CSARAGAETQYF.

J is TRBJ2-5 and V is TRBV11-2, with 12 bases lining up with TRBD2. CDR3 size: 15 residues. Trimming at V came to 3 bases and at J to 4 bases, leaving 3 bases not matched to a gene. CDR1 and CDR2 (germline): SGHAT, FQNNGV. The CDR3 here is CASSFRTSGVETQYF. CDR3 nucleotide sequence: TGTGCCAGCAGCTTTCGGACTAGCGGGGTAGAGACCCAGTACTTC.

V is TRBV20-1 and J is TRBJ1-2, with D hard to call. Germline CDR1 reads DFQATT; CDR2 reads SNEGSKA (reference sequence). Trimming stripped 1 base from V and 5 bases from J, with 14 bases between. This CDR3 spans 14 amino acids. The CDR3 nucleotides read TGCAGTGCTAGAGGTGGTACAGCTATTTATGGCTACACCTTC. Residues: CSARGGTAIYGYTF.

This clonotype was detected ten times or more. V usage is TRBV20-1 and J usage is TRBJ1-1; 7 bases match TRBD1. CDR1 and CDR2 from the germline V gene are DFQATT and SNEGSKA (reference sequence). V lost 6 bases and J lost 1; bases outside the gene matches: 8. The CDR3 covers 14 residues. DNA for the CDR3: TGCAGTGCCCGAGGGGGCGGCGGGAACACTGAAGCTTTCTTT. Translated: CSARGGGGNTEAFF.

This clonotype was seen more than once but under ten times. This chain joins TRBV12-3 or TRBV12-4 and TRBJ1-1; D is unresolved. CDR3 length equals 11 residues. Trimming took off 6 bases at V and 7 bases at J, with 9 bases between the two ends. CDR3 residues: CASRFTGEAFF. Written as DNA, the CDR3 is TGTGCCAGCAGGTTTACGGGTGAAGCTTTCTTT.

The chain links TRBV5-1 to TRBJ1-1; unclear D gene. This CDR3 comprises 15 residues. V lost 2 bases to trimming and J lost 1 base, with 12 bases between them. Germline-derived CDR1 and CDR2 are SGHRS and YFSETQ. CDR3 DNA: TGCGCCAGCAGCTTTCGGGATTTGGGGAACACTGAAGCTTTCTTT. As protein: CASSFRDLGNTEAFF.

This clonotype turned up a few times. The CDR3 coding sequence is TGTGCCAGCTCTCGTGACACCACCTACGAGCAGTACTTC. This sequence encodes CASSRDTTYEQYF. V and J are TRBV18 and TRBJ2-7; D ambiguous. Germline V gene sequence: CDR1 KGHSH, CDR2 LQKENI. With 6 bases removed from V and 2 bases from J, the gap between germline ends came to 11 bases. This CDR3 is 13 amino acids long. Together with reference TRBV18 and TRBJ2-7, the CDR3 gives the full variable domain: NAGVMQNPRHLVRRRGQEARLRCSPMKGHSHVYWYRQLPEEGLKFMVYLQKENIIDESGMPKERFSAEFPKEGPSILRIQQVVRGDSAAYFCASSRDTTYEQYFGPGTRLTVT.

The count of this clonotype is one. The chain employs TRBV6-5 and TRBJ2-5; D is uncertain. Germline V gives CDR1 MNHEY, CDR2 SVGAGI. The germline V and J ends were trimmed by 5 bases and 2 bases, with 18 bases remaining between them. CDR3 length: 16 residues. For the CDR3, the DNA is TGTGCCAGCAGTATTGGAAGCTCTCGGCGGCAAGAGACCCAGTACTTC. Its translation: CASSIGSSRRQETQYF.

The sample holds many counts of this clonotype. The V gene is TRBV7-9, the J gene TRBJ1-5; weak D call: TRBD1 (5 bases). Germline values: CDR1 SEHNR, CDR2 FQNEAQ (reference sequence). The germline V and J ends were trimmed by 5 bases and 7 bases, with 15 bases remaining between them. This CDR3 is built from 14 residues. The CDR3 DNA is TGTGCCAGCAGCAACCAGGGTGCACAACAGCCCCAGCATTTT. Translating gives CASSNQGAQQPQHF. The entire variable domain, with the rest obtained from reference TRBV7-9 and TRBJ1-5, is as follows: DTGVSQNPRHKITKRGQNVTFRCDPISEHNRLYWYRQTLGQGPEFLTYFQNEAQLEKSRLLSDRFSAERPKGSFSTLEIQRTEQGDSAMYLCASSNQGAQQPQHFGDGTRLSIL.

This clonotype has more than one count but fewer than ten. V and J are TRBV19 and TRBJ2-3; no clear D. The CDR3 consists of 11 residues. Trimming removed 8 bases at V and 9 bases at J, with 12 bases between. Germline assignment: CDR1 LNHDA and CDR2 SQIVND (reference sequence). The CDR3 bases are TGTGCCAGTTCCACACCTATCACGCAGTATTTT. Protein product: CASSTPITQYF.

The V gene is TRBV9, the J gene TRBJ2-3, with a possible D match to TRBD1 (6 bases). V lost 3 bases, J lost 4 bases, and 15 bases lay in between. The germline V gene has CDR1 SGDLS and CDR2 YYNGEE. The CDR3 loop spans 15 amino acids. The CDR3 is CASSGSQGSADTQYF. CDR3 sequence (DNA): TGTGCCAGCAGCGGGAGTCAGGGGAGCGCAGATACGCAGTATTTT.

This clonotype was found a few times. The genes are TRBV6-1 and TRBJ2-7; D not certain. The CDR3 totals 11 residues. The V gene lost 5 bases and the J gene lost 9 bases, with 11 bases spanning the gap. CDR1 is MNHNS, CDR2 SASEGT, per germline. CDR3 sequence reads: CASSLALLQYF. The CDR3 region has the DNA TGTGCCAGCAGTTTGGCCCTTCTGCAGTACTTC.

The chain carries TRBV2 and TRBJ2-1; 7 bases fit TRBD1. Looked up from germline, CDR1 is SNHLY and CDR2 is FYNNEI. The J segment lost 3 bases and the V segment lost 4 bases, leaving 0 bases of the junction unmatched. CDR3 length: 13 amino acids. The CDR3 DNA is TGTGCCAGCAGTGGGGACAGCTACAATGAGCAGTTCTTC. Translated: CASSGDSYNEQFF.

This clonotype has at least ten counts. The chain couples TRBV27 to TRBJ1-2; a possible D gene is TRBD1 (5 bases). V lost 2 bases and J lost 4, with 20 bases in between. The germline V gene has CDR1 MNHEY and CDR2 SMNVEV (reference sequence). The CDR3 covers 17 residues. The CDR3 here is CASSLSFSRARVYGYTF. CDR3 nucleotides: TGTGCCAGCAGTTTAAGCTTTTCTCGGGCCAGGGTCTATGGCTACACCTTC.

This clonotype has more than one count but fewer than ten. The chain employs TRBV6-2 or TRBV6-3 and TRBJ2-7, with 12 bases fitting TRBD2. The CDR3 is made up of 15 amino acids. Germline V gene data show CDR1 as MNHEY and CDR2 as SVGEGT. The V gene end was trimmed by 4 bases and the J gene end by 6 bases; junction bases not matched to a gene: 7. For the CDR3, the DNA is TGTGCCAGCAGTTTCCGGACTAGCGGGATCCGCGAGCAGTACTTC. It translates to CASSFRTSGIREQYF.

This clonotype was recorded a few times. This chain joins TRBV29-1 and TRBJ2-5; tentatively, D is TRBD1 or TRBD2 (5 bases each). CDR3 length equals 13 residues. V lost 7 bases, J lost 5 bases, and 17 bases lay in between. Germline V lookup: CDR1 SQVTM, CDR2 ANQGSEA. CDR3 in amino acids: CSAAPGPRETQYF. CDR3 coding DNA: TGCAGCGCCGCCCCGGGGCCAAGGGAGACCCAGTACTTC.